The T cell receptor beta chain described here comes from a study of CD8 T cells in Susac syndrome (dated by TCRdb to between 2019 and 2020). For the wider study: Among the sequenced Susac syndrome patients, six had clinically active disease and roughly 8 were in clinical remission. At blood withdrawal, Susac syndrome patients were therapy-naive, treated with corticosteroids (with IVIg additionally given to some), or treated with IVIg alone. Whether CD8+ T cell activation and differentiation in Susac syndrome was antigen driven was tested using repertoire sequencing. Broader findings and caveats from the paper: The study acknowledged that relatively few individuals were included in the TCR sequencing and HLA analysis. No clonal expansion was detected in the CD4+ T cell repertoire of Susac syndrome patients.

Peripheral blood CD8+ and CD4+ T cells from healthy donors, Susac syndrome patients and multiple sclerosis patients were profiled by high-throughput TCR beta sequencing. Susac syndrome patients met recently defined diagnostic criteria for definite or probable disease. Bulk CD8+ and CD4+ T cells were purified by magnetic negative isolation, while CD8+ TEMRA cells were enriched using FACS. Blood was drawn into EDTA tubes, processed within 24 hours, and PBMCs were isolated by density gradient centrifugation. PBMCs destined for TCR sequencing were cryopreserved in liquid nitrogen and later thawed in a 37 °C water bath. Purity of sorted or isolated CD4+, CD8+ and CD8+ TEMRA cells was at least 90%. From its cysteine to its phenylalanine, the CDR3 spans 17 amino acids. Only CDR3 DNA remains: 51 bases, in frame from the first base. The germline V gene encodes CDR1 MNHEY and CDR2 SMNVEV (reference sequence). The V end gives up 0 bases and the J end 4 bases, leaving 8 bases in the junction not matched to a gene.

RNA was extracted with the RNeasy kit and roughly 0.45 to 1 ug was reverse transcribed using random hexamers. The immunoSEQ multiplex PCR assay, which covers 54 Vbeta and 13 Jbeta segments, was used to amplify TCR beta CDR3 regions. Bias from PCR amplification was corrected by using a synthetic template baseline for primer optimization and for computational correction. The paper's processing steps were these. Reads were assigned to V, D and J genes according to IMGT and analyzed in immunoSEQ Analyzer, with only productive sequences retained. To calculate clonality, Shannon entropy was normalized by log2 of the number of productive unique sequences and then subtracted from one. For each patient and control, public and private clones were evaluated within the 100 most prevalent clones. Clones were defined as Susac-specific when absent from the healthy and MS cohorts, from 1052 published viral clones and from other ImmuneACCESS disease sequences. TCRdb reprocessing: public reads trimmed at Q25 with fastp, clones called with MiXCR, in-frame beta chains kept. Records with the same CDR3 protein are collapsed into one entry carrying the most frequent genes and DNA. The V and J calls shown here were made by TCRdb, not taken from the authors' results. Present in this sample are around 180,000 distinct CDR3 sequences, approximately 94% of which were seen just once. The ten largest account for roughly 0.11% of the sample.

As regards this clonotype: The target of this receptor is not known. No base-level quality is on record; no much larger clone is a single base apart.

Sequences were obtained from CD4+ T cells from PBMCs. In this chain, TRBV27 is recombined with TRBJ1-2; 10 central nucleotides agree with TRBD1. The clonotype originates from a human donor with Susac syndrome. The DNA reads as follows: TGTGCCAGCAGTTTATCGGGGACAGGGGACCCTATCTATGGCTACACCTTC. This gives the protein CASSLSGTGDPIYGYTF.